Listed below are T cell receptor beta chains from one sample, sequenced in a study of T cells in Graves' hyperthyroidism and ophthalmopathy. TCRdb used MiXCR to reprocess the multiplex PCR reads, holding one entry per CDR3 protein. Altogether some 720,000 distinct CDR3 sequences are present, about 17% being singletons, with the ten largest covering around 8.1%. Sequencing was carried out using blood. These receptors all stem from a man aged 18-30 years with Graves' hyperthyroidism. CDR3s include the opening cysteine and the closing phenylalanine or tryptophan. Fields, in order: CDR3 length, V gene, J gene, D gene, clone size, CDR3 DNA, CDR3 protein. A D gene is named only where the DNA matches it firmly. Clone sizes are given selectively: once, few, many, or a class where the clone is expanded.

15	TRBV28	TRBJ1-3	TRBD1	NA	TGTGCCAGCAGGCGACAGGGGGCTTGGGGAAACACCATATATTTT	CASRRQGAWGNTIYF
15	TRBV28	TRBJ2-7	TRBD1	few	TGTGCCAGCAGTTTCGGGACAGGGGGATTTTACGAGCAGTACTTC	CASSFGTGGFYEQYF
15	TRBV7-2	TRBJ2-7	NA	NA	TGTGCCAGCAGCTTAAGTAGAGGGAACTTCTACGAGCAGTACTTC	CASSLSRGNFYEQYF
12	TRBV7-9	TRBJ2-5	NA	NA	TGTGTCAGCAGCGCGGGGCAAGAGACCCAGTACTTC	CVSSAGQETQYF
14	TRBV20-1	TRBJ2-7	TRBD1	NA	TGCAGTGCTAGCCCACAGGGGAATCTCGGGGAGCAGTACTTC	CSASPQGNLGEQYF
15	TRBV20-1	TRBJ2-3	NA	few	TGCAGTGCCTTCTCCCCGGCGCACAGCACAGATACGCAGTATTTT	CSAFSPAHSTDTQYF
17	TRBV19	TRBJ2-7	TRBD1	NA	TGTGCCAGTAGTATTGCCGCCGGGACAGGGTTTGCCTACGAGCAGTACTTC	CASSIAAGTGFAYEQYF
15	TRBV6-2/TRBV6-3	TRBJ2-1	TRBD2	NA	TGTGCCAGCAGTTACTGGCCGGCGGGAGGCAATGAGCAGTTCTTC	CASSYWPAGGNEQFF
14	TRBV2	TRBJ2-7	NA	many	TGTGCCAGCAGTGTCCGGCAGGCCTCCTACGAGCAGTACTTC	CASSVRQASYEQYF
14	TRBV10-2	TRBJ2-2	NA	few	TGCGCCAGCAGTGAGCCCCAGAACACCGGGGAGCTGTTTTTT	CASSEPQNTGELFF
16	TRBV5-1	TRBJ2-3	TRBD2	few	TGCGCCAGCAGTCCTGGACTAGCGGATTTCACAGATACGCAGTATTTT	CASSPGLADFTDTQYF
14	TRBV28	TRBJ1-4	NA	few	TGTGCCAGCAGTCGACCTGCAACTAATGAAAAACTGTTTTTT	CASSRPATNEKLFF
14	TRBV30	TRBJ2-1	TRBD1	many	TGTGCCTGGAGGCCCGGGACAGGATATGGGGAGCAGTTCTTC	CAWRPGTGYGEQFF
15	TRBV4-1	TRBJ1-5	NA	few	TGCGCCAGCAGCCCCCTTCAGGGTAGCAATCAGCCCCAGCATTTT	CASSPLQGSNQPQHF
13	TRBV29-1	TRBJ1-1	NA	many	TGCAGCGTTGAAGAGGAGCCGGGCACTGAAGCTTTCTTT	CSVEEEPGTEAFF
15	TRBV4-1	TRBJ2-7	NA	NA	TGCGCCAGCAGCCAAGAGGGGGGTGGTACTGACGAGCAGTACTTC	CASSQEGGGTDEQYF
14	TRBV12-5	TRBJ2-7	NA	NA	TGTGCTAGTGGTTTGGGGGCAGGAACCTACGAGCAGTACTTC	CASGLGAGTYEQYF
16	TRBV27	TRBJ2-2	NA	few	TGTGCCAGCAGTTTATCACTCTCTGCGAACACCGGGGAGCTGTTTTTT	CASSLSLSANTGELFF
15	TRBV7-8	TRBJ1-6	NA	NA	TGTGCCAGCAGCCCCACGCTGAGCGGGGATTCACCCCTCCACTTT	CASSPTLSGDSPLHF
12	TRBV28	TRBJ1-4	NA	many	TGTGCCAGCAGGGGGCCAAATGAAAAACTGTTTTTT	CASRGPNEKLFF
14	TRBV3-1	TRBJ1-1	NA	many	TGTGCCAGCAGCCTCGCCGGGGGGGCGCGCGAAGCTTTCTTT	CASSLAGGAREAFF
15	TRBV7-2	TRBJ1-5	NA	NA	TGTGCCAGCAGCCCTCCTGGCCCAAGCAATCAGCCCCAGCATTTT	CASSPPGPSNQPQHF
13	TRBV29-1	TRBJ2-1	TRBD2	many	TGCAGCGCATCTAGCGGGCTTTCCGATGAGCAGTTCTTC	CSASSGLSDEQFF
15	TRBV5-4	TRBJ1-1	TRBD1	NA	TGTGCCAGCAGCCCCGGACAGGGAAGGGACACTGAAGCTTTCTTT	CASSPGQGRDTEAFF
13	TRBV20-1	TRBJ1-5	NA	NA	TGCAGTGCTCACCGGGACAGCAATCAGCCCCAGCATTTT	CSAHRDSNQPQHF
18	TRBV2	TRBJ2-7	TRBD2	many	TGTGCCAGCAGTGTCTTCTCCGGGACTAGCGGGCCCGACGACGAGCAGTACTTC	CASSVFSGTSGPDDEQYF
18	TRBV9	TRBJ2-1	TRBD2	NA	TGTGCCAGCAGCGTGGGACTAGCGGGCTATAGCTCCTACAATGAGCAGTTCTTC	CASSVGLAGYSSYNEQFF
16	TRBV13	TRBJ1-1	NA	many	TGTGCCAGCAGCTTAGGGACTTTTAGCTTGAACACTGAAGCTTTCTTT	CASSLGTFSLNTEAFF
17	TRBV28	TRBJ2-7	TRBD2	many	TGTGCCAGCACCCAGGGAGGGGCTAGCGGGGCCGACTACGAGCAGTACTTC	CASTQGGASGADYEQYF
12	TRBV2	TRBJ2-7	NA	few	TGTGCCAGCAGGTTTTATGGGAACGAGCAGTGCTTC	CASRFYGNEQCF
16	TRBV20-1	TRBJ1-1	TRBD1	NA	TGCAGTGCTACCCACAGGGGGCGAAGGATGGGCACTGAAGCTTTCTTT	CSATHRGRRMGTEAFF
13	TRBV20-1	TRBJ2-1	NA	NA	TGCAGTGCTTGGACTGGCTCCTACAATGAGCAGTTCTTC	CSAWTGSYNEQFF
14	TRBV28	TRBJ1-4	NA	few	TGTGCCAGCAGTTTCCCCAATGGGGGTGAAAAACTGTTTTTT	CASSFPNGGEKLFF
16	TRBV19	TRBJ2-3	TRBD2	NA	TGTGCCAGTAGTATATGGAGCGGGGGAGGCACAGATACGCAGTATTTT	CASSIWSGGGTDTQYF
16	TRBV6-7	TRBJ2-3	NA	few	TGTGCCAGCAGTTACGACGTTAAATCTAGCACAGATACGCAGTATTTT	CASSYDVKSSTDTQYF
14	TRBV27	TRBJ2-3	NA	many	TGTGCCAGCAGCTCCCTGGCAGGGGCAGATACGCAGTATTTT	CASSSLAGADTQYF
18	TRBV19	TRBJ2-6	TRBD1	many	TGTGCCAGTAGTTCCCGGGACAGGGGCCGGTCTGGGGCCAACGTCCTGACTTTC	CASSSRDRGRSGANVLTF
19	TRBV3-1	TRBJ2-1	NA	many	TGTGCCAGCAGCCAACCTGGCCGGGGGAGGATTTGGGGTCACAATGAGCAGTTCTTC	CASSQPGRGRIWGHNEQFF
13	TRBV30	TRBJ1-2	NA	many	TGTGCCTGGAGTGGGACGTCAAGCTATGGCTACACCTTC	CAWSGTSSYGYTF
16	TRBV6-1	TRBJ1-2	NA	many	TGTGCCAGCAGTGAAGCGCTAGCTAGTCAGGACTATGGCTACACCTTC	CASSEALASQDYGYTF
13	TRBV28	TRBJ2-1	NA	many	TGTGCCAGCACCCCCTGGGAGCTAAATGAGCAGTTCTTC	CASTPWELNEQFF
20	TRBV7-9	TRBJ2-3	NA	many	TGTGCCAGCAGCCCCGGCGCGACAGGGGTGAGCGGGAAGCACACAGATACGCAGTATTTT	CASSPGATGVSGKHTDTQYF
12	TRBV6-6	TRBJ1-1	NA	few	TGTGCCAGCAGTTACGGCAGGGATGAAGCTTTCTTT	CASSYGRDEAFF
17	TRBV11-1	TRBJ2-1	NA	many	TGTGCCAGCAGCTTAGCTAGTGGTAGCGGCATTTACAATGAGCAGTTCTTC	CASSLASGSGIYNEQFF
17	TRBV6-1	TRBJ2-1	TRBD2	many	TGTGCCAGCAAGGGACTAGCGGGAGATGGCTCCTACAATGAGCAGTTCTTC	CASKGLAGDGSYNEQFF
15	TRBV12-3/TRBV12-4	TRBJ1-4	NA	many	TGTGCCAGCACCAAGATAGGGGCAACTAATGAAAAACTGTTTTTT	CASTKIGATNEKLFF
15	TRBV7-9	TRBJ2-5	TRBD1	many	TGTGCCAGCAGCTTACGGCAGGGGGCGGGGGAGACCCAGTACTTC	CASSLRQGAGETQYF
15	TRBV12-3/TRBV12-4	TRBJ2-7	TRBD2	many	TGTGCCAGCAGCAAGGGACTAGCGGGAGGGTACGAGCAGTACTTC	CASSKGLAGGYEQYF
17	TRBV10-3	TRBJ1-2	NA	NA	TGTGCCATCAGTGAGTTGGCGATTGGGTCCACCGAAAAAGGCTACACCTTC	CAISELAIGSTEKGYTF
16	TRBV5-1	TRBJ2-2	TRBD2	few	TGCGCCAGCAGGAAGGGTAGAAGGGAGGGCACCGGGGAGCTGTTTTTT	CASRKGRREGTGELFF
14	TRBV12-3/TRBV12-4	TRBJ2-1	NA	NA	TGTGCCAGCAGTTTAGTTACTGTCCGACCTGAGCAGTTCTTC	CASSLVTVRPEQFF
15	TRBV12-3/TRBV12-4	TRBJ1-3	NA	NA	TGTGCCAGCAGCTACCCTTCCTACGCCGGAAACACCATATATTTT	CASSYPSYAGNTIYF
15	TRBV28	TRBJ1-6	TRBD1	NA	TGTGCCAGCAGTTTACCCGGGACAGGGGGATCACCCCTCCACTTT	CASSLPGTGGSPLHF
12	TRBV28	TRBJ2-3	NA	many	TGTGCCAGCTTCAGCCCTAGCGATACGCAGTATTTT	CASFSPSDTQYF